The rows below give T cell receptor beta chains drawn from one sample of a study of CD4 T cells in relation to SARS-CoV-2 and coronaviruses. Their specific antigens are unknown. Data came from immunoSEQ multiplex PCR; TCRdb stores just in-frame clones and leaves some out. The repertoire includes 35,000 to 45,000 clones, 70% to 85% of them detected once, and 6.6% sits in the top ten. The sequencing input was naive CD4+ T cells from PBMCs, cultured in vitro. Every receptor here comes from an adult with COVID-19. Both conserved end residues are part of each CDR3. A D gene is named only where the DNA matches it firmly. Rows may omit the clone size; those that give it use once, few, many or a size class.

v_gene	abundance	j_gene	d_gene	CDR3nt	CDR3aa
TRBV28	few	TRBJ1-4	TRBD1	TGTGCCAGCAGTAACCGGGACAGGGCCTTTTTT	CASSNRDRAFF
TRBV30	.	TRBJ2-1	TRBD2	TGTGCCTGGAGTCCCCCTCGGACTAGTAGCTACAATGAGCAGTTCTTC	CAWSPPRTSSYNEQFF
TRBV6-2/TRBV6-3	.	TRBJ2-2	.	TGTGCCAGCAGTTACTCGAGCCCAGGAATTTTTACCGGGGAGCTGTTTTTT	CASSYSSPGIFTGELFF
TRBV19	.	TRBJ1-5	TRBD1	TGTGCCAGTAGTTCCGGGACAGGGGTATCGGGACAGCCCCAGCATTTT	CASSSGTGVSGQPQHF
TRBV2	.	TRBJ2-3	TRBD1	TGTGCCAGCAGTGTACAGGGGACAGATACGCAGTATTTT	CASSVQGTDTQYF
TRBV2	.	TRBJ2-7	TRBD1	TGTGCCAGCAGTGAAGTGACAGGGCGGAGATACGAGCAGTACTTC	CASSEVTGRRYEQYF
TRBV27	few	TRBJ2-5	.	TGTGCCAGCAGCGTACTTGAGCAAGAGACCCAGTACTTC	CASSVLEQETQYF
TRBV13	.	TRBJ2-3	TRBD2	TGTGCCAGCAGCCTCCGACTAGCCAGCACAGATACGCAGTATTTT	CASSLRLASTDTQYF
TRBV2	few	TRBJ1-1	.	TGTGCCAGCAGTGGCCAGGGACGAAACACTGAAGCTTTCTTT	CASSGQGRNTEAFF
TRBV10-3	.	TRBJ2-5	TRBD2	TGTGCCATCAGCGCCGGGACTAGCGGGAGAGAGACCCAGTACTTC	CAISAGTSGRETQYF
TRBV4-3	.	TRBJ2-3	TRBD2	TGCGCCAGCAGCCAAGTCTCTGGGAGGGCCGGATCGGATACGCAGTATTTT	CASSQVSGRAGSDTQYF
TRBV7-2	.	TRBJ2-3	.	TGTGCCAGCAGCTTTAGGAGAGACACAGATACGCAGTATTTT	CASSFRRDTDTQYF
TRBV7-9	.	TRBJ2-5	.	TGTGCCAGCAGCTTTACGGGGACCCAGTACTTC	CASSFTGTQYF
TRBV5-6	.	TRBJ2-1	.	TGTGCCAGCAGGACGGGTGGCTCCTACAATGAGCAGTTCTTC	CASRTGGSYNEQFF
TRBV5-1	few	TRBJ1-1	.	TGCGCCAGCAGCTTGAACAGGCCTAACACTGAAGCTTTCTTT	CASSLNRPNTEAFF
TRBV7-3	.	TRBJ2-7	.	TGTGCCAGCAGCCCCGGTAGGGAACCCTACGAGCAGTACTTC	CASSPGREPYEQYF
TRBV4-1	.	TRBJ2-2	TRBD1	TGCGCCAGCAGCCACCTCAGGCGACAGGGCACCACCGGGGAGCTGTTTTTT	CASSHLRRQGTTGELFF
TRBV7-3	.	TRBJ2-5	TRBD1	TGTGCCAGCAGTCCCGGACAGGGGATGAAGACCCAGTACTTC	CASSPGQGMKTQYF
TRBV3-1/TRBV3-2	.	TRBJ2-1	.	TGTGCCAGCTCCACAGGGAATAGCATGGTTGGTGAGCAGTTCTTC	CASSTGNSMVGEQFF
TRBV5-1	.	TRBJ2-2	TRBD2	TGCGCCAGCAGCTTACCCGGGACTAGCGGGCCCAACACCGGGGAGCTGTTTTTT	CASSLPGTSGPNTGELFF
TRBV9	.	TRBJ2-1	TRBD2	TGTGCCAGCAGCGTAGCTTACACTAGCGGGATTGAGCAGTTCTTC	CASSVAYTSGIEQFF
TRBV6-1	.	TRBJ2-4	.	TGTGCCAGCAGTGATTCTCGGCGGGTGGGGGCCAAAAACATTCAGTACTTC	CASSDSRRVGAKNIQYF
TRBV27	few	TRBJ2-1	.	TGTGCCAGCAGTCTACAACCCCGGGACAAGCAGTTCTTC	CASSLQPRDKQFF
TRBV18	.	TRBJ1-2	.	TGTGCCAGCTCCCCCACGAGTTGGCCACCGGCGGACTATGGCTACACCTTC	CASSPTSWPPADYGYTF
TRBV7-9	.	TRBJ2-1	.	TGTGCCAGCAGCTTTTCTAATGAGCAGTTCTTC	CASSFSNEQFF
TRBV27	.	TRBJ2-1	.	TGTGCCAGCAGTTTAGCCGCCGGGACTCCCTCCCCGGACGCCTACAATGAGCAGTTCTTC	CASSLAAGTPSPDAYNEQFF
TRBV5-4	.	TRBJ2-3	.	TGTGCCAGCAGCGGCGGACCCCTCACGCAGGGCTGGGGCACAGATACGCAGTATTTT	CASSGGPLTQGWGTDTQYF
TRBV4-1	once	TRBJ2-2	TRBD1	TGCGCCAGCAGCTACAGGGGGCGACGGACCGGGGAGCTGTTTTTT	CASSYRGRRTGELFF
TRBV19	.	TRBJ2-7	.	TGTGCCAGTAGTATGCAGGGACACCCTTCCTACGAGCAGTACTTC	CASSMQGHPSYEQYF
TRBV29-1	.	TRBJ1-4	TRBD1	TGCAGCGTCCAAAGAACAGGGGGAAAACTGTTTTTT	CSVQRTGGKLFF
TRBV7-9	once	TRBJ2-5	TRBD1	TGTGCCAGCAGCCCGGGGACAGGGGTTGTCGGGGAGACCCAGTACTTC	CASSPGTGVVGETQYF
TRBV11-2	.	TRBJ2-7	TRBD2	TGTGCCAGCAGCTTCTCCAGCGGGAGCCTCTACGAGCAGTACTTC	CASSFSSGSLYEQYF
TRBV23-1	.	TRBJ2-7	TRBD1	TGCGCCAGCGGAGACCGGGACAGGAACTACGAGCAGTACTTC	CASGDRDRNYEQYF
TRBV5-1	.	TRBJ1-1	.	TGCGCCAGCAGCGTCCCGACGGGCGTGAACACTGAAGCTTTCTTT	CASSVPTGVNTEAFF
TRBV28	.	TRBJ1-1	.	TGTGCCAGCCGATCGGGGTTCACTGAAGCTTTCTTT	CASRSGFTEAFF
TRBV27	.	TRBJ2-3	.	TGTGCCAGCAGAAAGGATAGCGAAGATACGCAGTATTTT	CASRKDSEDTQYF
TRBV19	.	TRBJ1-1	.	TGTGCCAGTAGTATCTCCGGATTCTCAGCTTTCTTT	CASSISGFSAFF
TRBV28	.	TRBJ2-4	.	TGTGCCAGCCGGTCCGGGACCAAAGGAAACATTCAGTACTTC	CASRSGTKGNIQYF
TRBV28	.	TRBJ2-7	.	TGTGCCAGCAGTTCCCTTTTTAGTCCCGTCCTCTCCTACGAGCAGTACTTC	CASSSLFSPVLSYEQYF
TRBV2	once	TRBJ2-7	.	TGTGCCAGCAGTGTGGGCAGGGGTTACGAGCAGTACTTC	CASSVGRGYEQYF
TRBV9	.	TRBJ2-1	TRBD1	TGTGCCAGCAGCGTAGAAGGACAGGCCCACACCTACAATGAGCAGTTCTTC	CASSVEGQAHTYNEQFF
TRBV5-1	.	TRBJ1-3	TRBD1	TGCGCCAGCAGCTTACTTTCAGGGGGATCCGGAAACACCATATATTTT	CASSLLSGGSGNTIYF
TRBV2	.	TRBJ1-2	TRBD1	TGTGCCAGCAGTCAAGGGGGCAGCCGCCCGGGCGGCTACACCTTC	CASSQGGSRPGGYTF
TRBV28	.	TRBJ2-4	.	TGTGCCAGCAGTTCATACCGGCCCAAAAACATTCAGTACTTC	CASSSYRPKNIQYF
TRBV6-6	.	TRBJ2-7	TRBD2	TGTGCCAGCAGCTTAGCCGGAGCGGGAGGATACGAGCAGTACTTC	CASSLAGAGGYEQYF
TRBV14	.	TRBJ2-5	.	TGTGCCAGTAAGAGGAGGGCCGGAGAGACCCAGTACTTC	CASKRRAGETQYF
TRBV10-3	few	TRBJ1-6	TRBD1	TGTGCCATCAGGGACAGGGAGGGAAATTCACCCCTCCACTTT	CAIRDREGNSPLHF
TRBV5-1	.	TRBJ2-1	.	TGCGCCAGCAGCGCGGACCTCGGTGGGGTCCGAAGCAGTGAGCAGTTCTTC	CASSADLGGVRSSEQFF
TRBV6-5	.	TRBJ1-1	.	TGTGCCAGCAGCTCCGGACACAGCTTGAACACTGAAGCTTTCTTT	CASSSGHSLNTEAFF
TRBV5-1	.	TRBJ1-4	TRBD1	TGCGCCAGCAGCTTGGCGACAGGGGGTTTTTACACTGCTAATGAAAAACTGTTTTTT	CASSLATGGFYTANEKLFF
TRBV19	.	TRBJ1-6	.	TGTGCCAGTAGCCGAAGGGGCCAACAGGGTAATTCACCCCTCCACTTT	CASSRRGQQGNSPLHF
TRBV7-7	.	TRBJ2-5	.	TGTGCTAGCAGCCAATTACAAGAGACCCAGTACTTC	CASSQLQETQYF
TRBV20-1	.	TRBJ1-3	.	TGCAGTGCTAGTCTTGTCGGCTCTGGAAACACCATATATTTT	CSASLVGSGNTIYF
TRBV30	once	TRBJ2-2	.	TGTGCCTGGAAAATGACGAAAAACACCGGGGAGCTGTTTTTT	CAWKMTKNTGELFF
TRBV3-1/TRBV3-2	once	TRBJ1-3	.	TGTGCCAGCAGCCAAGGAGTGTCTGGAAACACCATATATTTT	CASSQGVSGNTIYF
TRBV6-5	.	TRBJ2-2	.	TGTGCCAGCAGTTATGCCGGGGAGCTGTTTTTT	CASSYAGELFF
TRBV7-3	.	TRBJ2-3	TRBD2	TGTGCCAGCAGCGCCCTCCCGACTAGCGGGAGTTTCGGCACAGATACGCAGTATTTT	CASSALPTSGSFGTDTQYF
TRBV7-9	few	TRBJ1-1	.	TGTGCCAGCAGCTTAGGGGCCAACACTGAAGCTTTCTTT	CASSLGANTEAFF
TRBV2	.	TRBJ1-2	TRBD1	TGTGCCAGCAGAGAACAGGGGGCGCGGGGCTATGGCTACACCTTC	CASREQGARGYGYTF
TRBV12-5	.	TRBJ1-1	.	TGTGCTAGTGGTTTGGGGAACCTTAACACTGAAGCTTTCTTT	CASGLGNLNTEAFF